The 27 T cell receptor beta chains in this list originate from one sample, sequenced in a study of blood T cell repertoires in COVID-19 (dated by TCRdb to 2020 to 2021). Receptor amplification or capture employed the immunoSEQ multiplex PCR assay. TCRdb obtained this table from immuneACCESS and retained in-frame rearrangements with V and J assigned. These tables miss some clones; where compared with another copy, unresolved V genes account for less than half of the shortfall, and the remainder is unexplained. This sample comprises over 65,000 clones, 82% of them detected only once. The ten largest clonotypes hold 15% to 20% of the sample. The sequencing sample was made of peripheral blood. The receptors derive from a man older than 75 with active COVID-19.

The CDR3 loop is CASSIGTQTGGKETQYF. The CDR3 nucleotides are TGTGCCAGTAGTATTGGGACTCAAACAGGGGGCAAGGAGACCCAGTACTTC. J is TRBJ2-5 and V is TRBV19; 9 bases are shared with TRBD1. The ends lost 3 bases at V and 5 bases at J; junction bases unmatched: 13. The CDR3 loop spans 17 amino acids. Germline-derived CDR1 and CDR2 are LNHDA and SQIVND (reference sequence).

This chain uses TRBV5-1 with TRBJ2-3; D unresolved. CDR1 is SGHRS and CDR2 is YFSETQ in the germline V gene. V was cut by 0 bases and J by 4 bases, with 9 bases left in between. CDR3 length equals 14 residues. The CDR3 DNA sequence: TGCGCCAGCAGCTTGGAGCAGGTTTCAGATACGCAGTATTTT. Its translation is CASSLEQVSDTQYF.

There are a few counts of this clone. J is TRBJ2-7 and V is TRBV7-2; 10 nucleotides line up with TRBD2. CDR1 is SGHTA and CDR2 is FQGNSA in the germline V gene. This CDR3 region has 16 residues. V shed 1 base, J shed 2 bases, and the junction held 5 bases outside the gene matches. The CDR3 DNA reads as TGTGCCAGCAGCTTAGATGGACTAGCGGTGACCTACGAGCAGTACTTC. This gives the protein CASSLDGLAVTYEQYF.

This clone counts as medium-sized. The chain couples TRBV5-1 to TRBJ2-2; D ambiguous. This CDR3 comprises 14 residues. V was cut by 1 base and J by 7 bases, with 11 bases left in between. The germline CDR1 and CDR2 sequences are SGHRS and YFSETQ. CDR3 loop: CASSLPGEHGELFF. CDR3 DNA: TGCGCCAGCAGCTTGCCAGGTGAACACGGGGAGCTGTTTTTT. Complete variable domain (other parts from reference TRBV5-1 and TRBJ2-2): KAGVTQTPRYLIKTRGQQVTLSCSPISGHRSVSWYQQTPGQGLQFLFEYFSETQRNKGNFPGRFSGRQFSNSRSEMNVSTLELGDSALYLCASSLPGEHGELFFGEGSRLTVL.

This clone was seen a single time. CDR3 sequence (DNA): TGTGCCAGCAGTTACCTAGCGGAGTCGAATCAGCCCCAGCATTTT. Encoded protein: CASSYLAESNQPQHF. The chain links TRBV6-5 to TRBJ1-5; D not certain. This CDR3 region has 15 residues. V was shortened by 2 bases and J by 4 bases, with 12 bases between the two germline ends. From germline, CDR1 is MNHEY and CDR2 SVGAGI.

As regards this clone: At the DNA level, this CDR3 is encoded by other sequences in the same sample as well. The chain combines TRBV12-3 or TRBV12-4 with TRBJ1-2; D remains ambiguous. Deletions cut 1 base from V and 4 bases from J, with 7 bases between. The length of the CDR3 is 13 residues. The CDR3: CASSLGQSYGYTF. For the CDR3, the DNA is TGTGCCAGCAGTTTAGGGCAGTCCTATGGCTACACCTTC.

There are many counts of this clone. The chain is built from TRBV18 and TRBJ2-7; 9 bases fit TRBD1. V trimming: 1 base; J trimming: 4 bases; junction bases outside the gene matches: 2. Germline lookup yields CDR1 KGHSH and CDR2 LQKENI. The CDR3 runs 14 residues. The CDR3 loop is CASSPRTGEYEQYF. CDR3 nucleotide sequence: TGTGCCAGCTCACCACGGACAGGGGAATACGAGCAGTACTTC.

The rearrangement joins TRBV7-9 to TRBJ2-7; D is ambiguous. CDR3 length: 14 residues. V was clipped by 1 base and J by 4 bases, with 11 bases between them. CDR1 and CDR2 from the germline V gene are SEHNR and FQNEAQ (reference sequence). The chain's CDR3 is CASSLEALRYEQYF. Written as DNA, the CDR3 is TGTGCCAGCAGCTTAGAGGCCCTGAGGTACGAGCAGTACTTC.

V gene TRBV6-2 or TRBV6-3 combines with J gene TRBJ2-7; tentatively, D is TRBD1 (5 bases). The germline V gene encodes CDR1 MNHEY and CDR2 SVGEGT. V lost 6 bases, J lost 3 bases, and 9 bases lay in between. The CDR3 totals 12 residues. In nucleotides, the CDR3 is TGTGCCAGCAGCTCGACAGACTACGAGCAGTACTTC. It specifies CASSSTDYEQYF.

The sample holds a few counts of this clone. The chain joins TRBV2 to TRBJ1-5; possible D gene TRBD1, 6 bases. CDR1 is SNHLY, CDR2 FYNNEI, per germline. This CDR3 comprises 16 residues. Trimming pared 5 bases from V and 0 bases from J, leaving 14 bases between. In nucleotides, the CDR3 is TGTGCCAGCAGTCCCCGGGACACCAATAGCAATCAGCCCCAGCATTTT. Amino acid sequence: CASSPRDTNSNQPQHF.

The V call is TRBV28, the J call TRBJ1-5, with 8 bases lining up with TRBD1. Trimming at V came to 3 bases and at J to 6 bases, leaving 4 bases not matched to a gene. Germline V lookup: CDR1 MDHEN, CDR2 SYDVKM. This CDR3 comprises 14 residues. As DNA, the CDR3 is TGTGCCAGCAGTTTGACAGGGGCTACTCAGCCCCAGCATTTT. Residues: CASSLTGATQPQHF.

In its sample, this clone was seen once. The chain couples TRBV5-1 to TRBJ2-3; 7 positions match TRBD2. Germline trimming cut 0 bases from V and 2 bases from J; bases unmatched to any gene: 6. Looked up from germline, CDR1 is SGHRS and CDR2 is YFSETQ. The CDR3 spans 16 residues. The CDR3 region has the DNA TGCGCCAGCAGCTTGGTGTCTAGCGGAATCACAGATACGCAGTATTTT. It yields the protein CASSLVSSGITDTQYF. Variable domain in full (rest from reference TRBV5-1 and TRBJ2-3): KAGVTQTPRYLIKTRGQQVTLSCSPISGHRSVSWYQQTPGQGLQFLFEYFSETQRNKGNFPGRFSGRQFSNSRSEMNVSTLELGDSALYLCASSLVSSGITDTQYFGPGTRLTVL.

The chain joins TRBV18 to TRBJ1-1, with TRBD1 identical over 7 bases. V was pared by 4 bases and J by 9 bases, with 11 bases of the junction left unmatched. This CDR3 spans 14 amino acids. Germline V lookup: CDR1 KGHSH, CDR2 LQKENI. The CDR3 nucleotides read TGTGCCAGCTCACTCGATGACAGGGCCGGTAAAGCTTTCTTT. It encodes CASSLDDRAGKAFF.

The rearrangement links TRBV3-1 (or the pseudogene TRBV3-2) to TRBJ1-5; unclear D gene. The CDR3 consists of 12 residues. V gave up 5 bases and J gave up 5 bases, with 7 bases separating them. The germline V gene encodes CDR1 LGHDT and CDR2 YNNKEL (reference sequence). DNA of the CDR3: TGTGCCAGCAGCGTTACACATCAGCCCCAGCATTTT. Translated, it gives CASSVTHQPQHF.

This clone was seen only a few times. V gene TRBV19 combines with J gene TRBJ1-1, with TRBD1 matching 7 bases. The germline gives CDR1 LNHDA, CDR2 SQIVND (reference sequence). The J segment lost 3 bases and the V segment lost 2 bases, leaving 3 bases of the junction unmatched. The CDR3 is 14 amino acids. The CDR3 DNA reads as TGTGCCAGTAGTATAAGACAGGGTGACACTGAAGCTTTCTTT. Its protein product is CASSIRQGDTEAFF.

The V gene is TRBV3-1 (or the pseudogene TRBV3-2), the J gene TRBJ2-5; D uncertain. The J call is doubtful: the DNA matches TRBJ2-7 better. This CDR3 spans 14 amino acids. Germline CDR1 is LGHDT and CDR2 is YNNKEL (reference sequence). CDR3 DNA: TGTGCCAGCAGCCAAAGTGCTTCCGCCTACGAGCAGTACTTC. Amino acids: CASSQSASAYEQYF.

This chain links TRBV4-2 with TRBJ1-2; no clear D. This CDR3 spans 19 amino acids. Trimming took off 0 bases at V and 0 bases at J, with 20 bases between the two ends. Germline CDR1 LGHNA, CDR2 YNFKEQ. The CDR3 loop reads CASSQDIRPKLHANYGYTF. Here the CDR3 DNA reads TGTGCCAGCAGCCAAGATATCCGGCCCAAACTACATGCTAACTATGGCTACACCTTC.

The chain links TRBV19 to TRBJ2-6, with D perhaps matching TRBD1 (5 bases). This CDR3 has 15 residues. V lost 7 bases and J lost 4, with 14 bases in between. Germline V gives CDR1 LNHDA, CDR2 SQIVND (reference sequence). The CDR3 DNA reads TGTGCCAGTAATTCTGACAGCTCCGGGGCCAACGTCCTGACTTTC. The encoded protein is CASNSDSSGANVLTF. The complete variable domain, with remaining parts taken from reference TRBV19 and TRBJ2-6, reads DGGITQSPKYLFRKEGQNVTLSCEQNLNHDAMYWYRQDPGQGLRLIYYSQIVNDFQKGDIAEGYSVSREKKESFPLTVTSAQKNPTAFYLCASNSDSSGANVLTFGAGSRLTVL.

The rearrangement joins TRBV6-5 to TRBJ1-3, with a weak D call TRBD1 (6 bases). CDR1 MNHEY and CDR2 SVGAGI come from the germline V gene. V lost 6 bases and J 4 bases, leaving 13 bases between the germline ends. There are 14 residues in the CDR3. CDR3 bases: TGTGCCAGCAGAACTACAGGGTGGGGAAACACCATATATTTT. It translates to CASRTTGWGNTIYF.

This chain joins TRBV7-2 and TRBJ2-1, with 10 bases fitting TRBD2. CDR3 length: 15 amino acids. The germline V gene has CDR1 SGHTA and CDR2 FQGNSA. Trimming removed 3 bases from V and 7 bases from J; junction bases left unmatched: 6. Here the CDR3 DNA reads TGTGCCAGCAGCTTTTTAGCGGGGGGTTTGAATGAGCAGTTCTTC. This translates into CASSFLAGGLNEQFF.

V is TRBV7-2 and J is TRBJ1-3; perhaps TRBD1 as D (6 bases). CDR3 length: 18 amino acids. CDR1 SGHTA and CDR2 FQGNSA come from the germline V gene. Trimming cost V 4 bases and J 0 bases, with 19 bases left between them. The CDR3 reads CASSSPSRGEGSGNTIYF. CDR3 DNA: TGTGCCAGCAGCTCCCCTTCTAGGGGGGAGGGCTCTGGAAACACCATATATTTT.

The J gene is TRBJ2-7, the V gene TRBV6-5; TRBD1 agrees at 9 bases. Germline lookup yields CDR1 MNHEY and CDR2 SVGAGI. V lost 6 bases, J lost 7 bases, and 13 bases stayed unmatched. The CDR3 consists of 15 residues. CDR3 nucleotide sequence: TGTGCCAGCAGAACAGGGGGCGCAGGGCCGGGGGAGCAGTACTTC. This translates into CASRTGGAGPGEQYF.

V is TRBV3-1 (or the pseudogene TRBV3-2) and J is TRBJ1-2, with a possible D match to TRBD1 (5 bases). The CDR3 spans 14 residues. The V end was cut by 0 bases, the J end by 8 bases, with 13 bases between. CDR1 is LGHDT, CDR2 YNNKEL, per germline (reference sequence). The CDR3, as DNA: TGTGCCAGCAGCCAAGAGGGCCGGGGGAAGGGCTACACCTTC. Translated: CASSQEGRGKGYTF.

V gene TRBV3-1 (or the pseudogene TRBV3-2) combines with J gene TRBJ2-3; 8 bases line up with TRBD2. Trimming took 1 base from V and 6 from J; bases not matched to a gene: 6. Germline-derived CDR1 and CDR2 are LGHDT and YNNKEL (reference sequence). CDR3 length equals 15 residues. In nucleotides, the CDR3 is TGTGCCAGCAGCCAAGGCTCGGGACTAGTGGATACGCAGTATTTT. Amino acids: CASSQGSGLVDTQYF.

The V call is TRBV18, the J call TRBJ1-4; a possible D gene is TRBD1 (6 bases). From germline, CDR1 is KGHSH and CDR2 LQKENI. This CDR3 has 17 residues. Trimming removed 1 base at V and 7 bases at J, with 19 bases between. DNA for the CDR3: TGTGCCAGCTCACCACTACAGGGAAGCGAGTGGAGTGAAAAACTGTTTTTT. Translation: CASSPLQGSEWSEKLFF.

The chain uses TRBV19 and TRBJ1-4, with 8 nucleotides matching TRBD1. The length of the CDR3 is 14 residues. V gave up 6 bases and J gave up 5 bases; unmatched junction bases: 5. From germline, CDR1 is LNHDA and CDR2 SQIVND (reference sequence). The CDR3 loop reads CASSPQGGNEKLFF. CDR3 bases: TGTGCCAGTAGCCCACAGGGGGGGAATGAAAAACTGTTTTTT.

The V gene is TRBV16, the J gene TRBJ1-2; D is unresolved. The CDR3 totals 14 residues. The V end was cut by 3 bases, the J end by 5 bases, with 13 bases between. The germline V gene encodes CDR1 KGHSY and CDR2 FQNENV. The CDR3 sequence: CASSQARGRYGYTF. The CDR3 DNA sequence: TGTGCCAGCAGCCAGGCCCGGGGAAGGTATGGCTACACCTTC.